This passage covers 5 T cell receptor beta chains from one sample sequenced in a study of cytomegalovirus exposure and HLA in healthy donors. Primers: 60 Vbeta forward and 13 Jbeta reverse. Using immunoSEQ multiplex PCR, the repertoire was profiled, and TCRdb retains in-frame clones only, with some absent. The sample has approximately 130,000 clones, 75% seen once. Source material: PBMCs. Every receptor here comes from a man aged 25 to 40 in good health and CMV-seronegative.

The chain's CDR3 is CASSDQGANQPQHF. The CDR3 DNA reads as TGTGCCAGCAGTGATCAGGGGGCGAATCAGCCCCAGCATTTT. The rearrangement uses TRBV6-1 and TRBJ1-5, with TRBD1 matching over 8 bases. The V segment lost 3 bases and the J segment 4 bases; nucleotides outside the gene matches: 2. Germline values: CDR1 MNHNS, CDR2 SASEGT. The length of the CDR3 is 14 residues.

The J gene is TRBJ1-1, the V gene TRBV19; tentative D call: TRBD1 (5 bases). Per the germline V gene, CDR1 is LNHDA and CDR2 is SQIVND (reference sequence). V lost 7 bases and J 1 base, leaving 19 bases between the germline ends. The CDR3 runs to 16 residues. Here the CDR3 DNA reads TGTGCCAGTACCGATAACCGGGAGGGGACGAACACTGAAGCTTTCTTT. The encoded protein is CASTDNREGTNTEAFF.

The genes are TRBV27 and TRBJ1-6; D not certain. This CDR3 spans 15 amino acids. Per germline, CDR1 MNHEY and CDR2 SMNVEV (reference sequence). V lost 3 bases and J 9 bases, leaving 15 bases between the germline ends. The CDR3 loop reads CASSFQVAGSSPLHF. CDR3 DNA sequence: TGTGCCAGCAGTTTTCAGGTGGCAGGTAGTTCACCCCTCCACTTT.

The count of this clone is one. The chain has TRBV7-6 and TRBJ2-3, with D maybe TRBD2 (7 bases). V was clipped by 3 bases and J by 4 bases, with 17 bases between them. Germline CDR1 is SGHVS and CDR2 is FNYEAQ. The CDR3 extends over 16 amino acids. The CDR3 DNA reads as TGTGCCAGCAGCTTCGGGGGAGGGGGGTCCGCAGATACGCAGTATTTT. The encoded protein is CASSFGGGGSADTQYF.

This clone was detected only a few times. The chain recombines TRBV6-6 with TRBJ1-2, with TRBD1 as a possible D gene (6 bases). The CDR3 consists of 13 residues. Germline values: CDR1 MNHNY, CDR2 SVGAGI (reference sequence). The V and J ends lost 5 bases and 8 bases respectively, with 15 bases between them. The CDR3 region is CASSTRTVPGYTF. The CDR3 DNA reads TGTGCCAGCAGTACCCGGACAGTTCCCGGCTACACCTTC.